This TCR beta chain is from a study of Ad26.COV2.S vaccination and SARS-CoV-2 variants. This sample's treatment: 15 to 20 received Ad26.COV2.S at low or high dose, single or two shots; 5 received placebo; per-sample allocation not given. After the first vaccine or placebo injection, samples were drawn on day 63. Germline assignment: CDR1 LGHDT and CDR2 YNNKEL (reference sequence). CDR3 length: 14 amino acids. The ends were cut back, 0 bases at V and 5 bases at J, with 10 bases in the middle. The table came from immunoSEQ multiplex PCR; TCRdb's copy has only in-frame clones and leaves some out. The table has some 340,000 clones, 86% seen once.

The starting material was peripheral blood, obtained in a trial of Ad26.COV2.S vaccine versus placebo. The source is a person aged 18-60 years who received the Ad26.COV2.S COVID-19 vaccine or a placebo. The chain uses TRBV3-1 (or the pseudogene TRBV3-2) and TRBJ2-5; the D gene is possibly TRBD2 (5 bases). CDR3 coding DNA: TGTGCCAGCAGCCAAGATCTTGGAGGCGAGACCCAGTACTTC. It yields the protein CASSQDLGGETQYF.